This paragraph covers one T cell receptor beta chain sequence. Profiling relied on immunoSEQ multiplex PCR, and the TCRdb table lists in-frame clones only, not all of them. The data contain roughly 100,000 clones, roughly 91% of them singletons. V was shortened by 0 bases and J by 14 bases, with 20 bases between the two germline ends. Germline V gene lookup returns CDR1 MNHNS and CDR2 SASEGT. CDR3 length: 16 residues. This specimen belongs to a study of T cell responses to AZD1222 COVID-19 vaccine. About the study: Pooling of second doses given at about 4 or about 12 weeks was done.

The TCR comes from an adult in good health. This specimen was peripheral blood, taken on day 0 of AZD1222 vaccination. The chain links TRBV6-1 to TRBJ1-6; the D gene is possibly TRBD1 (5 bases). CDR3 bases: TGTGCCAGCAGTGAAGCGCGTGGGACCGGAAATACCGCCCTCCACTTT. This gives the protein CASSEARGTGNTALHF.